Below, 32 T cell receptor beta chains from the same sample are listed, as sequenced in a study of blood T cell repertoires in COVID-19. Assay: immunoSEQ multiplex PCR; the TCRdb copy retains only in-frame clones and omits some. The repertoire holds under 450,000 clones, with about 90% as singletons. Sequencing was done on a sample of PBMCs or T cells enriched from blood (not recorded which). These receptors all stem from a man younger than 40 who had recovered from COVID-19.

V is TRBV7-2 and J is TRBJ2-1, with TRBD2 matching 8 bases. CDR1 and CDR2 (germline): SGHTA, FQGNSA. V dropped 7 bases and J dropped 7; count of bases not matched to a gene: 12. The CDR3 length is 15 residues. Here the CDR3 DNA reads TGTGCCAGCAACTTCGGGGGGGGTTTTTCAAATGAGCAGTTCTTC. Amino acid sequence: CASNFGGGFSNEQFF.

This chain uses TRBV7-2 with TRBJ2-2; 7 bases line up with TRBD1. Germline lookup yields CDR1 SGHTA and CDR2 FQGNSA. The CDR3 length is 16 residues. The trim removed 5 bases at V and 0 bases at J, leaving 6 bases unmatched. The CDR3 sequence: CASSAGTASNTGELFF. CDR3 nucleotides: TGTGCCAGCAGCGCAGGGACAGCCTCGAACACCGGGGAGCTGTTTTTT.

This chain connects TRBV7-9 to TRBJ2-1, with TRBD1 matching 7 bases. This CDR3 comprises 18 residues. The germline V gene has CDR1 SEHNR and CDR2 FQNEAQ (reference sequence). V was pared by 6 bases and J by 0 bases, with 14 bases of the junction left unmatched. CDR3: CASRGRLDRESSYNEQFF. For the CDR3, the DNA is TGTGCCAGCAGAGGAAGATTAGACAGGGAGAGCTCCTACAATGAGCAGTTCTTC.

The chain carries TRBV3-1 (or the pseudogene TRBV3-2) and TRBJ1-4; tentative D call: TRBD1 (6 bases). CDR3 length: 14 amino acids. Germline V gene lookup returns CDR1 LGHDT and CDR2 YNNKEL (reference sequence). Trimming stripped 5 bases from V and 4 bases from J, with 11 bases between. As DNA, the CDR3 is TGTGCCAGCAGCTTCGGACAGATTAATGAAAAACTGTTTTTT. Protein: CASSFGQINEKLFF.

The CDR3 bases are TGTGCCAGCAGCCAAGATTTGGACAGGCTCTACAATGAGCAGTTCTTC. Amino acid sequence: CASSQDLDRLYNEQFF. The J gene is TRBJ2-1, the V gene TRBV3-1 (or the pseudogene TRBV3-2); 7 nucleotides match TRBD1. V lost 0 bases and J lost 3; bases outside the gene matches: 5. The germline V gene has CDR1 LGHDT and CDR2 YNNKEL (reference sequence). The CDR3 is 16 residues long.

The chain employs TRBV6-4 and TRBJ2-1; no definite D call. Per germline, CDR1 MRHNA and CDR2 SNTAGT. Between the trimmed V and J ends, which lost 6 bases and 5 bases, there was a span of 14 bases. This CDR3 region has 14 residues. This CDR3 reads CASSRLYTDNEQFF. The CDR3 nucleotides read TGTGCCAGCAGCAGGCTATACACAGACAATGAGCAGTTCTTC.

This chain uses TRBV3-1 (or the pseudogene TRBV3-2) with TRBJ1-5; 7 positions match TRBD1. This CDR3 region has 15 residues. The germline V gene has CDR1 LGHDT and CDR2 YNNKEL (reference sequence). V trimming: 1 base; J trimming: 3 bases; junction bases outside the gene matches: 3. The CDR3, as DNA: TGTGCCAGCAGCCAAGGACAGGGCCACAATCAGCCCCAGCATTTT. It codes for CASSQGQGHNQPQHF.

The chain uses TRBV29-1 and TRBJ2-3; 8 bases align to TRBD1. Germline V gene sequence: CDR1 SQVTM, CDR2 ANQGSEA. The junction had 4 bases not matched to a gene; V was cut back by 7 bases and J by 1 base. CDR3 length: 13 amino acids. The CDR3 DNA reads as TGCAGCGCCCTACAGGGGGGCACAGATACGCAGTATTTT. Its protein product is CSALQGGTDTQYF.

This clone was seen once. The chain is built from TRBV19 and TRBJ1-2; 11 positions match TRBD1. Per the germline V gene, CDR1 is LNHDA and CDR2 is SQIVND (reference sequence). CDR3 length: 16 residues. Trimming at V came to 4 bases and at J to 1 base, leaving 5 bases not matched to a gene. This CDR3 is CASSNEGTGGNYGYTF. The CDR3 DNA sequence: TGTGCCAGTAGTAACGAGGGGACAGGGGGTAACTATGGCTACACCTTC.

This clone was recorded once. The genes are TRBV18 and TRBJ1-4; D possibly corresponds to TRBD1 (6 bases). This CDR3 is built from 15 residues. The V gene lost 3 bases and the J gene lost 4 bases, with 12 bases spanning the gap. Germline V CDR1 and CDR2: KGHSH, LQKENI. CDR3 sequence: CASSPIRGLNEKLFF. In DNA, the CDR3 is TGTGCCAGCTCACCTATCAGGGGCCTTAATGAAAAACTGTTTTTT.

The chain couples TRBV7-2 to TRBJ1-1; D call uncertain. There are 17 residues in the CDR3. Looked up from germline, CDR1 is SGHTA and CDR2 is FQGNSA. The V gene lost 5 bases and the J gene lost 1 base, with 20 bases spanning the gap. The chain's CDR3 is CASSPVGQPAENTEAFF. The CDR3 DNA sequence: TGTGCCAGCAGCCCTGTTGGGCAACCAGCCGAGAACACTGAAGCTTTCTTT. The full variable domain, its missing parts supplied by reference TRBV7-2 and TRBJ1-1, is GAGVSQSPSNKVTEKGKDVELRCDPISGHTALYWYRQSLGQGLEFLIYFQGNSAPDKSGLPSDRFSAERTGGSVSTLTIQRTQQEDSAVYLCASSPVGQPAENTEAFFGQGTRLTVV.

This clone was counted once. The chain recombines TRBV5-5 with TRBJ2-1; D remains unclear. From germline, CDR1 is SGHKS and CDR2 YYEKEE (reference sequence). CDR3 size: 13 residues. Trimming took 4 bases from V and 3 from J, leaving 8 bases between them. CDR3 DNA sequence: TGTGCCAGCAGCGTGGTCGTCTACAATGAGCAGTTCTTC. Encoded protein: CASSVVVYNEQFF. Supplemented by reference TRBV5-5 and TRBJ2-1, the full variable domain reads DAGVTQSPTHLIKTRGQQVTLRCSPISGHKSVSWYQQVLGQGPQFIFQYYEKEERGRGNFPDRFSARQFPNYSSELNVNALLLGDSALYLCASSVVVYNEQFFGPGTRLTVL.

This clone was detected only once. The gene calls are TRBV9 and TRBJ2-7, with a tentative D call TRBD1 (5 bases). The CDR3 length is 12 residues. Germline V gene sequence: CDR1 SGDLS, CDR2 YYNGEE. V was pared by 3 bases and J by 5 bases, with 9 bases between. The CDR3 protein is CASSGQGHEQYF. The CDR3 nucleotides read TGTGCCAGCAGCGGCCAGGGCCACGAGCAGTACTTC.

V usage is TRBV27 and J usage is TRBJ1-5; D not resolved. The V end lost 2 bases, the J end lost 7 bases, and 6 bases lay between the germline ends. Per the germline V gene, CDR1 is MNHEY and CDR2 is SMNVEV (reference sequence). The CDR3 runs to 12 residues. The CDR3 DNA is TGTGCCAGCAGTTTACGAGGCCAGCCCCAGCATTTT. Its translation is CASSLRGQPQHF.

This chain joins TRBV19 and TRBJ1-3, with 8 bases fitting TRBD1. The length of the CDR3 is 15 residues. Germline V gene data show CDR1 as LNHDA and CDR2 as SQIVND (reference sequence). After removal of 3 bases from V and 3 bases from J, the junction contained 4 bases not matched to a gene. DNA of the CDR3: TGTGCCAGTAGTATGCAGGGGGCTTTTGGAAACACCATATATTTT. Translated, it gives CASSMQGAFGNTIYF.

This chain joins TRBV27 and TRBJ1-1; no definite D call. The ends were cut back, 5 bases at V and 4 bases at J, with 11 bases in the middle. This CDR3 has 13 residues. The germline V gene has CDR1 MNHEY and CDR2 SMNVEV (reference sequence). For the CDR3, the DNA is TGTGCCAGCAGTCTCGAGGGTAGCACTGAAGCTTTCTTT. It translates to CASSLEGSTEAFF.

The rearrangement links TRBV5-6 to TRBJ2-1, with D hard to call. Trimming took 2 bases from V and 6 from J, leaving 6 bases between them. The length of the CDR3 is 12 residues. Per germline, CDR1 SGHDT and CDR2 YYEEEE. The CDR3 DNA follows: TGTGCCAGCAGCTTAACGAGCAATGAGCAGTTCTTC. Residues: CASSLTSNEQFF.

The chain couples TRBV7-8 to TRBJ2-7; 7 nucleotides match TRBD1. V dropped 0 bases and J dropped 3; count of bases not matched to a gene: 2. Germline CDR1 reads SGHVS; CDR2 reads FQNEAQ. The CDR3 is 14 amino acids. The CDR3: CASSLAGTVYEQYF. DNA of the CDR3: TGTGCCAGCAGCTTAGCGGGGACAGTCTACGAGCAGTACTTC.

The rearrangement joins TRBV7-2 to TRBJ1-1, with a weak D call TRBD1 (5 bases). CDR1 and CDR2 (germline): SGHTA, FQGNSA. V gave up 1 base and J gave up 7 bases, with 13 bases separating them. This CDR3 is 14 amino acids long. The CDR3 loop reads CASSLVVGGGEAFF. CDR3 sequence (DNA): TGTGCCAGCAGCTTAGTGGTGGGCGGGGGTGAAGCTTTCTTT.

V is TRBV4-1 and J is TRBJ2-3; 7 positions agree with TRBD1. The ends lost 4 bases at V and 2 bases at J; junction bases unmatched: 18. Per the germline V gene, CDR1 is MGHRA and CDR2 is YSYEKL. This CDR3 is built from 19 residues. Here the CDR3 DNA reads TGCGCCAGCAGCCGAAGTCCCACAACGACAGGGTTAGACACAGATACGCAGTATTTT. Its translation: CASSRSPTTTGLDTDTQYF.

The DNA of the CDR3 is TGTGCCAGCACCCTTTCCCGCCCGACTAGCCCGGACACCGGGGAGCTGTTTTTT. Amino acids: CASTLSRPTSPDTGELFF. The genes are TRBV3-1 (or the pseudogene TRBV3-2) and TRBJ2-2, with 7 bases identical to TRBD2. This CDR3 has 18 amino acids. CDR1 and CDR2 from the germline V gene are LGHDT and YNNKEL (reference sequence). The J segment lost 3 bases and the V segment lost 7 bases, leaving 17 bases of the junction unmatched.

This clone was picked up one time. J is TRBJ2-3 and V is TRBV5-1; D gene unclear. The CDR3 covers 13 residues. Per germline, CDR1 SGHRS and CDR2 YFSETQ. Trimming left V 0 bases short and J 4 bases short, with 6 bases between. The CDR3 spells CASSLAVPDTQYF. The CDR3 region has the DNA TGCGCCAGCAGCTTGGCAGTACCAGATACGCAGTATTTT.

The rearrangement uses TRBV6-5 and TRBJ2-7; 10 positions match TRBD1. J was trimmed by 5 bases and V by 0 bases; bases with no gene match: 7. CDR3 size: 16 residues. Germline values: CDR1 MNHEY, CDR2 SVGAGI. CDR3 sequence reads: CASSYSGTGADNEQYF. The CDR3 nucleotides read TGTGCCAGCAGTTACTCAGGGACAGGGGCGGACAACGAGCAGTACTTC.

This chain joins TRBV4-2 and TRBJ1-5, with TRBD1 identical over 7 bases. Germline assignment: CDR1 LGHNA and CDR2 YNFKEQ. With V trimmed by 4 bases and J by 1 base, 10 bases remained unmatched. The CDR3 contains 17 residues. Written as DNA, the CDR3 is TGTGCCAGCAGCCGAGAGCACAGGGGATCGAGCAATCAGCCCCAGCATTTT. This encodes CASSREHRGSSNQPQHF.

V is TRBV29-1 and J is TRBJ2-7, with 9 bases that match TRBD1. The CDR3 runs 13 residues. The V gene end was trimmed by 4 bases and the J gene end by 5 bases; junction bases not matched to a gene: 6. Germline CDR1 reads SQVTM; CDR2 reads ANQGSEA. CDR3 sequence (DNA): TGCAGCGTTGGCCGGGACAGGGACCACGAGCAGTACTTC. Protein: CSVGRDRDHEQYF.

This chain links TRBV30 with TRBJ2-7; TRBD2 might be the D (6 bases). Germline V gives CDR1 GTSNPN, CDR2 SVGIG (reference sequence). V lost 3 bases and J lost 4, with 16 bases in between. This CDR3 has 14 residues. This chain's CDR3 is CAWSQDPGGYEQYF. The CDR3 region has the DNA TGTGCCTGGAGCCAAGACCCTGGAGGGTACGAGCAGTACTTC.

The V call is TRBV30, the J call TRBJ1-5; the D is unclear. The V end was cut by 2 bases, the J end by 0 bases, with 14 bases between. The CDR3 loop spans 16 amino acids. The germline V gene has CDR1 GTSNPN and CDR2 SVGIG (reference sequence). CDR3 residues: CAWSSPQLYSNQPQHF. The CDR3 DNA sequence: TGTGCCTGGAGTTCACCACAGCTTTATAGCAATCAGCCCCAGCATTTT. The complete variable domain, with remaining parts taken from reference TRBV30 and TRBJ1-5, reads SQTIHQWPATLVQPVGSPLSLECTVEGTSNPNLYWYRQAAGRGLQLLFYSVGIGQISSEVPQNLSASRPQDRQFILSSKKLLLSDSGFYLCAWSSPQLYSNQPQHFGDGTRLSIL.

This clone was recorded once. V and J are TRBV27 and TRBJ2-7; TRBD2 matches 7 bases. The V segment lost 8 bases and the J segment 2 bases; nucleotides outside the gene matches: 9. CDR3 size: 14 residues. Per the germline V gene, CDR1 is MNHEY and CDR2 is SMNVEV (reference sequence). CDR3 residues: CASLGGGYPYEQYF. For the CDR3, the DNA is TGTGCCAGCTTGGGGGGAGGGTATCCCTACGAGCAGTACTTC.

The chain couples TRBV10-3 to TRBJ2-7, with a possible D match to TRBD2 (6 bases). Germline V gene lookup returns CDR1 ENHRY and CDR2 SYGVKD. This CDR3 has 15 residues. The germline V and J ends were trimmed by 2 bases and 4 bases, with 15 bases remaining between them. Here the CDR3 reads CAISEKVEGGYEQYF. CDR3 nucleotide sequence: TGTGCCATCAGTGAGAAGGTGGAGGGAGGATACGAGCAGTACTTC.

CDR3 DNA: TGTGCCAGCAGCTTAGGTTTAGGGGTGACTGAAGCTTTCTTT. Protein: CASSLGLGVTEAFF. V usage is TRBV7-9 and J usage is TRBJ1-1; tentative D call: TRBD1 (5 bases). Germline V gene lookup returns CDR1 SEHNR and CDR2 FQNEAQ (reference sequence). Trimming stripped 1 base from V and 5 bases from J, with 11 bases between. CDR3 length: 14 residues.

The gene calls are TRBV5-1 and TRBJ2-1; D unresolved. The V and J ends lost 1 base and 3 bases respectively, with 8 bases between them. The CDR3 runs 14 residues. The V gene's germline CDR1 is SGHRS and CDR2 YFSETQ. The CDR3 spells CASSLISVYNEQFF. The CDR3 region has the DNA TGCGCCAGCAGCTTGATATCAGTCTACAATGAGCAGTTCTTC. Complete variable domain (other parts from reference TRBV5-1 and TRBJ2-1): KAGVTQTPRYLIKTRGQQVTLSCSPISGHRSVSWYQQTPGQGLQFLFEYFSETQRNKGNFPGRFSGRQFSNSRSEMNVSTLELGDSALYLCASSLISVYNEQFFGPGTRLTVL.

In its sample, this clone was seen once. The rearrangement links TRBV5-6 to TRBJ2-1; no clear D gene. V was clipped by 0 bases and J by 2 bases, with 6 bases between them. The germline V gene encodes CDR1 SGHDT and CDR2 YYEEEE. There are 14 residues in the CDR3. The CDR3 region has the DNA TGTGCCAGCAGCTTGGCCCCCGCCTACAATGAGCAGTTCTTC. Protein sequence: CASSLAPAYNEQFF. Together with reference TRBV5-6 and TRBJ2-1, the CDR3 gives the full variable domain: DAGVTQSPTHLIKTRGQQVTLRCSPKSGHDTVSWYQQALGQGPQFIFQYYEEEERQRGNFPDRFSGHQFPNYSSELNVNALLLGDSALYLCASSLAPAYNEQFFGPGTRLTVL.